This entry lists 30 T cell receptor beta chains sequenced from one sample in a study of cytomegalovirus exposure and HLA in healthy donors. The PCR had 60 Vbeta and 13 Jbeta primers. Data came from immunoSEQ multiplex PCR; TCRdb stores just in-frame clones and leaves some out. The sample table includes roughly 120,000 clones. The sequencing sample was made of PBMCs. The receptors stem from a man aged 25 to 45 in good health and CMV-seronegative.

The chain links TRBV5-1 to TRBJ1-2; D might be TRBD1 (6 bases). Germline CDR1 reads SGHRS; CDR2 reads YFSETQ. The CDR3 runs to 14 residues. V lost 0 bases to trimming and J lost 8 bases, with 14 bases between them. The CDR3 DNA reads TGCGCCAGCAGCTTGGGCAGGGGCGGAGGCGGCTACACCTTC. This gives the protein CASSLGRGGGGYTF. The complete variable domain, with remaining parts taken from reference TRBV5-1 and TRBJ1-2, reads KAGVTQTPRYLIKTRGQQVTLSCSPISGHRSVSWYQQTPGQGLQFLFEYFSETQRNKGNFPGRFSGRQFSNSRSEMNVSTLELGDSALYLCASSLGRGGGGYTFGSGTRLTVV.

The chain links TRBV5-4 to TRBJ2-1; TRBD2 agrees at 8 bases. CDR3 length: 17 residues. The V gene end was trimmed by 4 bases and the J gene end by 0 bases; junction bases not matched to a gene: 9. Germline CDR1 is SGHNT and CDR2 is YYREEE (reference sequence). CDR3 amino acids: CASSLSSGTVSYNEQFF. CDR3 bases: TGTGCCAGCAGCCTCAGTAGCGGGACCGTCTCCTACAATGAGCAGTTCTTC.

The V call is TRBV7-9, the J call TRBJ2-1; weak D call: TRBD1 (6 bases). The CDR3 is made up of 16 amino acids. CDR1 is SEHNR, CDR2 FQNEAQ, per germline (reference sequence). V lost 6 bases and J 1 base, leaving 16 bases between the germline ends. The CDR3 sequence is CASSHNPGQSYNEQFF. CDR3 bases: TGTGCCAGCAGTCATAATCCGGGACAATCCTACAATGAGCAGTTCTTC.

This chain uses TRBV28 with TRBJ2-3; perhaps TRBD2 as D (6 bases). Germline CDR1 and CDR2: MDHEN and SYDVKM. The V end lost 7 bases, the J end lost 10 bases, and 15 bases lay between the germline ends. CDR3 length: 12 amino acids. CDR3 DNA sequence: TGTGCCAGCACATATACGGGGGAACCGCAGTATTTT. Protein product: CASTYTGEPQYF.

V and J are TRBV7-8 and TRBJ1-5; D perhaps matches TRBD1 (5 bases). The length of the CDR3 is 14 residues. Germline lookup yields CDR1 SGHVS and CDR2 FQNEAQ. Between the trimmed V and J ends, which lost 5 bases and 8 bases, there was a span of 16 bases. The CDR3 sequence is CASSPRGLGEPQHF. The CDR3 nucleotides read TGTGCCAGCAGCCCGCGGGGCCTAGGTGAGCCCCAGCATTTT.

This chain links TRBV27 with TRBJ2-3; no firm D call. Trimming pared 0 bases from V and 8 bases from J, leaving 6 bases between. Germline CDR1 is MNHEY and CDR2 is SMNVEV (reference sequence). The CDR3 covers 12 residues. CDR3 loop: CASSLSGFTQYF. The CDR3 DNA is TGTGCCAGCAGTTTATCCGGGTTTACGCAGTATTTT.

The V gene is TRBV4-1, the J gene TRBJ2-7, with 8 positions matching TRBD2. V lost 3 bases to trimming and J lost 3 bases; unmatched junction nucleotides: 4. Germline CDR1 is MGHRA and CDR2 is YSYEKL. The CDR3 totals 14 residues. The CDR3 DNA sequence: TGCGCCAGCAGCCACCCGGGACTAGGCTACGAGCAGTACTTC. It yields the protein CASSHPGLGYEQYF.

V and J are TRBV30 and TRBJ1-5; 11 nucleotides line up with TRBD1. Looked up from germline, CDR1 is GTSNPN and CDR2 is SVGIG (reference sequence). There are 13 residues in the CDR3. The CDR3: CAYGTGGNQPQHF. The CDR3, as DNA: TGTGCTTACGGGACAGGGGGGAATCAGCCCCAGCATTTT.

This chain joins TRBV28 and TRBJ2-1; TRBD2 matches at 14 bases. After removal of 1 base from V and 2 bases from J, the junction contained 4 bases not matched to a gene. Germline V gene sequence: CDR1 MDHEN, CDR2 SYDVKM. The CDR3 contains 18 residues. This CDR3 reads CASSLFRTSGRTYNEQFF. The CDR3 nucleotides read TGTGCCAGCAGTTTATTCAGGACTAGCGGGAGGACCTACAATGAGCAGTTCTTC.

The chain recombines TRBV30 with TRBJ1-2, with 8 bases identical to TRBD1. The CDR3 length is 12 residues. Germline V lookup: CDR1 GTSNPN, CDR2 SVGIG (reference sequence). The junction had 2 bases not matched to a gene; V was cut back by 0 bases and J by 8 bases. CDR3 DNA: TGTGCCTGGAGTGTTCAGGGGGCAGGCTACACCTTC. Residues: CAWSVQGAGYTF. Full variable domain (missing parts from reference TRBV30 and TRBJ1-2): SQTIHQWPATLVQPVGSPLSLECTVEGTSNPNLYWYRQAAGRGLQLLFYSVGIGQISSEVPQNLSASRPQDRQFILSSKKLLLSDSGFYLCAWSVQGAGYTFGSGTRLTVV.

The chain uses TRBV5-5 and TRBJ1-1; a possible D gene is TRBD1 (6 bases). Germline-derived CDR1 and CDR2 are SGHKS and YYEKEE (reference sequence). This CDR3 is 14 amino acids long. V dropped 6 bases and J dropped 2 bases, with 14 bases sitting between them. The CDR3 DNA is TGTGCCAGCATGTGGGGGGGGCCAAACACTGAAGCTTTCTTT. Translating gives CASMWGGPNTEAFF.

The V call is TRBV4-2, the J call TRBJ2-7; a weak D match, TRBD1 (5 bases). This CDR3 is 16 amino acids long. Germline lookup yields CDR1 LGHNA and CDR2 YNFKEQ. V lost 1 base and J 6 bases, leaving 19 bases between the germline ends. CDR3 sequence (DNA): TGTGCCAGCAGCCAAGTCACGGCAGGGTCTCATGTCGAGCAGTACTTC. Translation gives CASSQVTAGSHVEQYF.

About this clone itself: An end of the junction differs from the germline gene, which may be a read error. This rearrangement joins TRBV7-9 to TRBJ1-4, with TRBD1 matching over 8 bases. From germline, CDR1 is SEHNR and CDR2 FQNEAQ (reference sequence). This CDR3 contains 13 residues. The CDR3, as DNA: TGTACCAGCAGCTTGTCAGGGGGCGAAAAACTGTTTTTT. It yields the protein CTSSLSGGEKLFF.

This chain joins TRBV2 and TRBJ2-7, with 9 bases aligning to TRBD2. The CDR3 contains 16 residues. Germline CDR1 SNHLY, CDR2 FYNNEI. After removal of 4 bases from V and 0 bases from J, the junction contained 7 bases not matched to a gene. The CDR3 sequence is CASSVRLAEGSYEQYF. The DNA of the CDR3 is TGTGCCAGCAGTGTTCGACTAGCGGAAGGCTCCTACGAGCAGTACTTC.

CDR3 sequence reads: CASSLSRQGRKDTQYF. CDR3 DNA sequence: TGTGCCAGCAGTTTATCCCGACAGGGCAGAAAAGATACGCAGTATTTT. V gene TRBV28 combines with J gene TRBJ2-3; TRBD1 agrees at 7 bases. In germline, CDR1 is MDHEN, CDR2 SYDVKM. V was pared by 1 base and J by 5 bases, with 9 bases of the junction left unmatched. This CDR3 has 16 amino acids. Looking up the rest from reference TRBV28 and TRBJ2-3 gives the full variable domain: DVKVTQSSRYLVKRTGEKVFLECVQDMDHENMFWYRQDPGLGLRLIYFSYDVKMKEKGDIPEGYSVSREKKERFSLILESASTNQTSMYLCASSLSRQGRKDTQYFGPGTRLTVL.

The chain joins TRBV7-9 to TRBJ2-1; D not resolved. V lost 5 bases and J lost 7, with 12 bases in between. The CDR3 sequence is 13 residues long. The germline V gene has CDR1 SEHNR and CDR2 FQNEAQ (reference sequence). The DNA for the CDR3 is TGTGCCAGCAGCCTCCCGACCAGGAATGAGCAGTTCTTC. Translated, it gives CASSLPTRNEQFF.

This chain links TRBV4-2 with TRBJ2-2; tentative D call: TRBD2 (6 bases). CDR1 and CDR2 from the germline V gene are LGHNA and YNFKEQ. The CDR3 runs 16 residues. V gave up 4 bases and J gave up 0 bases, with 12 bases separating them. The CDR3 nucleotides are TGTGCCAGCAGCCTCATGAGCGGGCCGAACACCGGGGAGCTGTTTTTT. Translating gives CASSLMSGPNTGELFF.

The rearrangement uses TRBV2 and TRBJ1-2; TRBD1 matches 9 bases. Germline assignment: CDR1 SNHLY and CDR2 FYNNEI. V gave up 6 bases and J gave up 4 bases; unmatched junction bases: 6. The length of the CDR3 is 14 residues. Here the CDR3 reads CASSQGQGGYGYTF. In nucleotides, the CDR3 is TGTGCCAGCAGCCAGGGACAGGGCGGCTATGGCTACACCTTC.

This chain uses TRBV6-1 with TRBJ2-5, with 12 bases matching TRBD2. The closer fit of TRBJ2-7 to the DNA end suggests the J call may be wrong. CDR1 and CDR2 (germline): MNHNS, SASEGT. CDR3 size: 16 residues. The CDR3 DNA follows: TGTGCCAGCAGTGCAACTAGCGGGAGGTTCTCCTACGAGCAGTACTTC. Its translation is CASSATSGRFSYEQYF.

This chain links TRBV5-6 with TRBJ2-7; 9 bases align to TRBD2. Trimming cost V 4 bases and J 4 bases; bases outside gene matches: 3. This CDR3 contains 13 residues. Germline lookup yields CDR1 SGHDT and CDR2 YYEEEE. Here the CDR3 DNA reads TGTGCCAGCAGCGGGACTAGCTATTACGAGCAGTACTTC. This sequence encodes CASSGTSYYEQYF.

CDR3 in amino acids: CASSPGQGNYGYTF. The CDR3 DNA is TGTGCCAGCAGCCCAGGACAGGGGAACTATGGCTACACCTTC. V is TRBV7-2 and J is TRBJ1-2; 9 bases are shared with TRBD1. This CDR3 has 14 amino acids. The V gene's germline CDR1 is SGHTA and CDR2 FQGNSA. V lost 5 bases and J lost 2; bases outside the gene matches: 3.

The chain recombines TRBV15 with TRBJ1-4; 7 bases match TRBD1. V shed 5 bases and J 4 bases; nucleotides not matched to a gene: 4. Germline loops: CDR1 LNHNV, CDR2 YYDKDF (reference sequence). This CDR3 is 14 amino acids long. The CDR3 coding sequence is TGTGCCACCAGCGGGGACAGAAATAATGAAAAACTGTTTTTT. Amino acid sequence: CATSGDRNNEKLFF.

The chain links TRBV28 to TRBJ2-1; D remains ambiguous. The CDR3 loop spans 11 amino acids. The V end lost 4 bases, the J end lost 7 bases, and 5 bases lay between the germline ends. Germline CDR1 and CDR2: MDHEN and SYDVKM. CDR3 loop: CASSSRNEQFF. CDR3 nucleotides: TGTGCCAGCAGTTCTAGGAATGAGCAGTTCTTC.

The V gene is TRBV4-2, the J gene TRBJ2-7; D call uncertain. V dropped 1 base and J dropped 4 bases, with 8 bases sitting between them. Germline V gene lookup returns CDR1 LGHNA and CDR2 YNFKEQ. The CDR3 spans 13 residues. This CDR3 is CASSQVPQYEQYF. The DNA of the CDR3 is TGTGCCAGCAGCCAAGTTCCACAGTACGAGCAGTACTTC.

This chain connects TRBV2 to TRBJ2-7; a weak D match, TRBD1 (6 bases). Trimming stripped 7 bases from V and 2 bases from J, with 12 bases between. The germline gives CDR1 SNHLY, CDR2 FYNNEI. The CDR3 has 13 residues. The CDR3 spells CASNQGGTYEQYF. DNA of the CDR3: TGTGCCAGCAACCAAGGGGGTACCTACGAGCAGTACTTC.

The chain couples TRBV2 to TRBJ1-6; D gene ambiguous. The CDR3 has 13 residues. Between the trimmed V and J ends, which lost 7 bases and 11 bases, there was a span of 15 bases. CDR1 is SNHLY, CDR2 FYNNEI, per germline. This CDR3 is CASTGGYGTPLHF. CDR3 sequence (DNA): TGTGCCAGCACGGGCGGGTATGGTACACCCCTCCACTTT. Full variable domain (outside the CDR3, taken from reference TRBV2 and TRBJ1-6): EPEVTQTPSHQVTQMGQEVILRCVPISNHLYFYWYRQILGQKVEFLVSFYNNEISEKSEIFDDQFSVERPDGSNFTLKIRSTKLEDSAMYFCASTGGYGTPLHFGNGTRLTVT.

The CDR3 sequence: CASRLVVSDTEAFF. CDR3 nucleotide sequence: TGTGCCAGCAGGCTTGTCGTATCGGACACTGAAGCTTTCTTT. V and J are TRBV27 and TRBJ1-1; no definite D call. Germline values: CDR1 MNHEY, CDR2 SMNVEV (reference sequence). The CDR3 has 14 amino acids. Between the trimmed V and J ends, which lost 6 bases and 3 bases, there was a span of 14 bases.

The J gene is TRBJ1-1, the V gene TRBV7-6; unclear D gene. The CDR3 loop spans 15 amino acids. V lost 0 bases, J lost 3 bases, and 11 bases lay in between. Germline CDR1 SGHVS, CDR2 FNYEAQ. The CDR3, as DNA: TGTGCCAGCAGCTTAGCGGCGGGTACCGACACTGAAGCTTTCTTT. It specifies CASSLAAGTDTEAFF.

V and J are TRBV5-1 and TRBJ2-1; D is possibly TRBD2 (6 bases). Per the germline V gene, CDR1 is SGHRS and CDR2 is YFSETQ. V was shortened by 1 base and J by 5 bases, with 13 bases between the two germline ends. The CDR3 has 15 amino acids. The CDR3 nucleotides are TGCGCCAGCAGCTTGCGGGACTCCTCGGACAATGAGCAGTTCTTC. Its protein is CASSLRDSSDNEQFF.

The rearrangement links TRBV4-2 to TRBJ2-1; 10 nucleotides match TRBD2. Germline-derived CDR1 and CDR2 are LGHNA and YNFKEQ. CDR3 size: 19 residues. With V trimmed by 0 bases and J by 4 bases, 12 bases remained unmatched. The CDR3 loop is CASSQDWWLAGVGYNEQFF. CDR3 DNA: TGTGCCAGCAGCCAAGATTGGTGGCTAGCGGGAGTAGGATACAATGAGCAGTTCTTC.